The 3 T cell receptor beta chains listed next were all sequenced from one sample in a study of cytomegalovirus exposure and HLA in healthy donors. Assay used: immunoSEQ multiplex PCR; TCRdb lists only in-frame clones, some missing. The sample lists about 130,000 clones, about 94% occurring once. Sequenced input: PBMCs. The receptors were gathered from a man aged 18 to 29 in good health and CMV-seropositive.

The V gene is TRBV18, the J gene TRBJ2-5, with 9 bases lining up with TRBD2. Trimming cost V 8 bases and J 4 bases; bases outside gene matches: 17. This CDR3 is 17 amino acids long. Looked up from germline, CDR1 is KGHSH and CDR2 is LQKENI. CDR3 in DNA: TGTGCCAGCCACACCGGGGCTAGCGGGATGTCGGGAGAGACCCAGTACTTC. This sequence encodes CASHTGASGMSGETQYF.

The genes are TRBV27 and TRBJ1-5; D not certain. Trimming stripped 8 bases from V and 4 bases from J, with 18 bases between. This CDR3 is built from 15 residues. CDR1 is MNHEY and CDR2 is SMNVEV in the germline V gene (reference sequence). CDR3 region: CASGPEGSPNQPQHF. The CDR3 coding sequence is TGTGCCAGCGGGCCCGAGGGCAGCCCTAATCAGCCCCAGCATTTT.

V is TRBV10-1 and J is TRBJ1-4; 7 nucleotides agree with TRBD1. Per germline, CDR1 WNHNN and CDR2 SYGVQD (reference sequence). V was clipped by 9 bases and J by 7 bases; unmatched bases: 11. This CDR3 is built from 14 residues. CDR3 region: CASHRGGIGEKLFF. The CDR3 DNA sequence: TGCGCCAGTCACAGGGGAGGAATTGGTGAAAAACTGTTTTTT.